The 25 T cell receptor beta chains below come from one sample, sequenced in a study of T cell responses to AZD1222 COVID-19 vaccine. Sequencing was performed with immunoSEQ multiplex PCR; in TCRdb, only in-frame clones are kept and a portion is missing. The table has some 150,000 clones, approximately 90% seen once. This sample comprised peripheral blood, obtained 28 days after the second dose of the MenACWY control vaccine. The receptors stem from an adult who received the MenACWY meningococcal vaccine as a control.

This clone was detected only once. The V call is TRBV5-1, the J call TRBJ2-7; 10 bases match TRBD1. Germline V CDR1 and CDR2: SGHRS, YFSETQ. The CDR3 contains 15 residues. Losses at the gene ends were 3 bases for V and 2 bases for J; bases not matched to a gene: 5. As DNA, the CDR3 is TGCGCCAGCAGCTCGGGACAGGGGAACCCCTACGAGCAGTACTTC. It translates to CASSSGQGNPYEQYF.

The J gene is TRBJ1-5, the V gene TRBV7-9, with TRBD1 as a possible D gene (5 bases). CDR3 length equals 13 residues. Trimming stripped 5 bases from V and 2 bases from J, with 7 bases between. Germline loops: CDR1 SEHNR, CDR2 FQNEAQ (reference sequence). The DNA for the CDR3 is TGTGCCAGCAGCCAACAGGGCAATCAGCCCCAGCATTTT. This codes for CASSQQGNQPQHF.

Concerning this clone: Distinct nucleotide sequences in the sample also encode this CDR3. The chain links TRBV18 to TRBJ2-7; 9 nucleotides match TRBD2. Germline values: CDR1 KGHSH, CDR2 LQKENI. Losses at the gene ends were 2 bases for V and 1 base for J; bases not matched to a gene: 6. The CDR3 is made up of 16 amino acids. Here the CDR3 reads CASSPGLAGVSYEQYF. CDR3 in DNA: TGTGCCAGCTCACCAGGCTTAGCGGGAGTATCCTACGAGCAGTACTTC.

This clone was seen a single time. V is TRBV30 and J is TRBJ2-5; 8 nucleotides line up with TRBD2. Germline V CDR1 and CDR2: GTSNPN, SVGIG (reference sequence). CDR3 length: 13 amino acids. V lost 6 bases and J lost 5; bases outside the gene matches: 8. The CDR3 DNA sequence: TGTGCCTGCGTGCGGGGGGAATGGGAGACCCAGTACTTC. Its protein is CACVRGEWETQYF.

The chain has TRBV18 and TRBJ2-1; 13 nucleotides agree with TRBD2. The germline gives CDR1 KGHSH, CDR2 LQKENI. V lost 2 bases to trimming and J lost 2 bases; unmatched junction nucleotides: 0. The CDR3 has 16 amino acids. The chain's CDR3 is CASSPGTSGTYNEQFF. The CDR3 coding sequence is TGTGCCAGCTCACCAGGGACTAGCGGGACCTACAATGAGCAGTTCTTC.

The chain recombines TRBV29-1 with TRBJ2-2; D is uncertain. The CDR3 is 13 amino acids. Trimming took off 1 base at V and 3 bases at J, with 6 bases between the two ends. Germline values: CDR1 SQVTM, CDR2 ANQGSEA. The CDR3 reads CSVEGLHTGELFF. The DNA for the CDR3 is TGCAGCGTTGAAGGACTGCACACCGGGGAGCTGTTTTTT.

V usage is TRBV18 and J usage is TRBJ2-5; 9 bases are shared with TRBD1. The junction had 12 bases not matched to a gene; V was cut back by 6 bases and J by 4 bases. The CDR3 has 16 residues. Germline V gene data show CDR1 as KGHSH and CDR2 as LQKENI. In nucleotides, the CDR3 is TGTGCCAGCTCCCGCGTCTGGGACAGGGAAGGAGAGACCCAGTACTTC. It encodes CASSRVWDREGETQYF.

The V and J genes are TRBV18 and TRBJ1-2; D not resolved. The CDR3 runs 14 residues. V was trimmed by 4 bases and J by 5 bases, leaving 14 bases between them. The germline V gene has CDR1 KGHSH and CDR2 LQKENI. The CDR3 sequence is CASSRLAGAYGYTF. CDR3 DNA: TGTGCCAGCTCACGACTGGCAGGAGCGTATGGCTACACCTTC.

V usage is TRBV7-7 and J usage is TRBJ2-3, with D tentatively TRBD2 (5 bases). The CDR3 contains 14 residues. Trimming stripped 8 bases from V and 1 base from J, with 13 bases between. CDR1 SSHAT and CDR2 FNYEAQ come from the germline V gene (reference sequence). The CDR3: CASGILEGTDTQYF. The CDR3 DNA reads as TGTGCCAGCGGGATACTAGAGGGCACAGATACGCAGTATTTT. Full variable domain (outside the CDR3, taken from reference TRBV7-7 and TRBJ2-3): GAGVSQSPRYKVTKRGQDVTLRCDPISSHATLYWYQQALGQGPEFLTYFNYEAQPDKSGLPSDRFSAERPEGSISTLTIQRTEQRDSAMYRCASGILEGTDTQYFGPGTRLTVL.

The chain employs TRBV2 and TRBJ1-2; D ambiguous. Germline CDR1 SNHLY, CDR2 FYNNEI. This CDR3 contains 12 residues. V lost 4 bases and J lost 1, with 4 bases in between. CDR3 amino acids: CASSASNYGYTF. The CDR3, as DNA: TGTGCCAGCAGTGCAAGTAACTATGGCTACACCTTC.

This clone was picked up one time. The chain uses TRBV18 and TRBJ2-2; 11 positions agree with TRBD2. CDR3 length: 20 amino acids. Germline CDR1 and CDR2: KGHSH and LQKENI. The V and J ends lost 4 bases and 2 bases, in that order; junction bases with no gene match: 15. The CDR3 region has the DNA TGTGCCAGCTCACGACTGGCGAATGTGGGGACTAGCGGTAACACCGGGGAGCTGTTTTTT. This codes for CASSRLANVGTSGNTGELFF.

The V gene is TRBV2, the J gene TRBJ2-1; D is perhaps TRBD1 (6 bases). The germline V and J ends were trimmed by 7 bases and 7 bases, with 14 bases remaining between them. The CDR3 contains 13 residues. Germline lookup yields CDR1 SNHLY and CDR2 FYNNEI. This CDR3 reads CASMWQGQNEQFF. Here the CDR3 DNA reads TGTGCCAGCATGTGGCAGGGACAAAATGAGCAGTTCTTC.

The CDR3 bases are TGTGCCAGCTATCACCGTCTGGGGGAGCAGTACTTC. Its translation: CASYHRLGEQYF. The chain joins TRBV28 to TRBJ2-7; D unclear. Germline CDR1 reads MDHEN; CDR2 reads SYDVKM. The germline V and J ends were trimmed by 8 bases and 7 bases, with 15 bases remaining between them. The CDR3 contains 12 residues.

The chain combines TRBV10-3 with TRBJ1-2, with TRBD1 matching 7 bases. The CDR3 covers 15 residues. The V gene's germline CDR1 is ENHRY and CDR2 SYGVKD. Trimming took 0 bases from V and 4 from J; bases not matched to a gene: 5. The CDR3 is CAISESRGGGYGYTF. In DNA form, the CDR3 reads TGTGCCATCAGTGAGTCGAGAGGGGGCGGCTATGGCTACACCTTC.

The chain recombines TRBV5-4 with TRBJ2-1; 11 bases align to TRBD1. The CDR3 covers 15 residues. The germline V gene encodes CDR1 SGHNT and CDR2 YYREEE (reference sequence). Germline trimming cut 4 bases from V and 9 bases from J; bases unmatched to any gene: 9. CDR3 coding DNA: TGTGCCAGCAGCCGAAGCCGGACAGGGGGCTCTGAGCAGTTCTTC. This gives the protein CASSRSRTGGSEQFF.

This rearrangement joins TRBV4-2 to TRBJ2-5; 11 bases line up with TRBD1. The ends lost 4 bases at V and 5 bases at J; junction bases unmatched: 3. This CDR3 has 14 amino acids. Germline V CDR1 and CDR2: LGHNA, YNFKEQ. The CDR3 protein is CASSPDRGRETQYF. Written as DNA, the CDR3 is TGTGCCAGCAGCCCGGACAGGGGGCGGGAGACCCAGTACTTC.

The chain combines TRBV7-2 with TRBJ2-1; D unresolved. Trimming left V 5 bases short and J 8 bases short, with 10 bases between. The germline CDR1 and CDR2 sequences are SGHTA and FQGNSA. The CDR3 loop spans 12 amino acids. Here the CDR3 reads CASSQLTDEQFF. In DNA form, the CDR3 reads TGTGCCAGCAGCCAACTGACGGATGAGCAGTTCTTC.

The chain joins TRBV6-5 to TRBJ1-5; no definite D call. V gave up 5 bases and J gave up 7 bases, with 9 bases separating them. The length of the CDR3 is 12 residues. Germline loops: CDR1 MNHEY, CDR2 SVGAGI. CDR3 coding DNA: TGTGCCAGCAGTAACCCAGGACAGCCCCAGCATTTT. Translation gives CASSNPGQPQHF.

V usage is TRBV29-1 and J usage is TRBJ2-7; D is perhaps TRBD1 (5 bases). Germline lookup yields CDR1 SQVTM and CDR2 ANQGSEA. There are 13 residues in the CDR3. Between the trimmed V and J ends, which lost 3 bases and 0 bases, there was a span of 9 bases. CDR3 sequence reads: CSVDGRDSYEQYF. The CDR3 nucleotides are TGCAGCGTTGACGGCAGGGACTCCTACGAGCAGTACTTC.

This clone came up a few times. This chain connects TRBV5-1 to TRBJ2-4, with a tentative D call TRBD1 (5 bases). The CDR3 spans 15 residues. Germline CDR1 is SGHRS and CDR2 is YFSETQ. The V gene lost 9 bases and the J gene lost 0 bases, with 16 bases spanning the gap. CDR3 nucleotides: TGCGCCACCCCCGACAGTCTCCTAGCCAAAAACATTCAGTACTTC. It encodes CATPDSLLAKNIQYF. The variable domain in full, completed from reference TRBV5-1 and TRBJ2-4, reads KAGVTQTPRYLIKTRGQQVTLSCSPISGHRSVSWYQQTPGQGLQFLFEYFSETQRNKGNFPGRFSGRQFSNSRSEMNVSTLELGDSALYLCATPDSLLAKNIQYFGAGTRLSVL.

The chain couples TRBV19 to TRBJ2-3; tentatively, D is TRBD2 (6 bases). Germline V gene lookup returns CDR1 LNHDA and CDR2 SQIVND (reference sequence). Trimming pared 8 bases from V and 2 bases from J, leaving 17 bases between. This CDR3 has 15 amino acids. As DNA, the CDR3 is TGTGCCAGTGGAGGGCAACTGCGTATCACAGATACGCAGTATTTT. This gives the protein CASGGQLRITDTQYF. Full variable domain (outside the CDR3, taken from reference TRBV19 and TRBJ2-3): DGGITQSPKYLFRKEGQNVTLSCEQNLNHDAMYWYRQDPGQGLRLIYYSQIVNDFQKGDIAEGYSVSREKKESFPLTVTSAQKNPTAFYLCASGGQLRITDTQYFGPGTRLTVL.

As to this clone: An end of the junction does not agree with germline; a read error may underlie this. The V gene is TRBV6-5, the J gene TRBJ1-5, with no clear D. This CDR3 contains 15 residues. Germline CDR1 is MNHEY and CDR2 is SVGAGI. The CDR3 DNA reads TGTGCCAGCAGAGCCCGGACGGAACCTTATCAGCTCCAGCATTTT. Translation gives CASRARTEPYQLQHF.

The chain uses TRBV11-1 and TRBJ2-5; D is perhaps TRBD1 or TRBD2 (6 bases each). The germline CDR1 and CDR2 sequences are SGHAT and FQDESV (reference sequence). The CDR3 loop spans 16 amino acids. Trimming removed 5 bases at V and 5 bases at J, with 21 bases between. CDR3 residues: CASSLSGVGGRETQYF. CDR3 DNA: TGTGCCAGCAGCCTCAGTGGTGTCGGGGGCAGGGAGACCCAGTACTTC.

This chain uses TRBV12-3 or TRBV12-4 with TRBJ2-3; 9 nucleotides match TRBD1. Unmatched junction bases numbered 3, after V lost 6 bases and J lost 5 bases. CDR3 length: 13 amino acids. This CDR3 is CASRGTGKDTQYF. CDR3 sequence (DNA): TGTGCCAGCAGGGGGACAGGGAAAGATACGCAGTATTTT.

This clone appeared once. V and J are TRBV5-6 and TRBJ1-1; 7 bases are shared with TRBD1. The CDR3 contains 16 residues. Trimming cost V 2 bases and J 1 base; bases outside gene matches: 8. Germline CDR1 is SGHDT and CDR2 is YYEEEE. The CDR3 loop reads CASSFRGGLRNTEAFF. CDR3 DNA sequence: TGTGCCAGCAGCTTTCGAGGGGGCTTAAGGAACACTGAAGCTTTCTTT.